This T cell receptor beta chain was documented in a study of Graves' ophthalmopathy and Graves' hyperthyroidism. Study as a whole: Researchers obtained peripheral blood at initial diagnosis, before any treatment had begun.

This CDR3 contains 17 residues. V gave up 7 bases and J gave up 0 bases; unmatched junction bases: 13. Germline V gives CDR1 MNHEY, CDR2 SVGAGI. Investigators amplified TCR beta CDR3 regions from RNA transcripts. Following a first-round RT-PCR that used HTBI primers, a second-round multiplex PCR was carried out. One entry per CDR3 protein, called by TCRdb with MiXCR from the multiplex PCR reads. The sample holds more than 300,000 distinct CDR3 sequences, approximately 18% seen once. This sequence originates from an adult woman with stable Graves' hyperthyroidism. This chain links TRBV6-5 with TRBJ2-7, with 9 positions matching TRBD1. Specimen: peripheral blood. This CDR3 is CASTSGTGIAYSYEQYF. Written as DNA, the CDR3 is TGTGCCAGCACTTCCGGGACAGGGATTGCCTACTCCTACGAGCAGTACTTC.